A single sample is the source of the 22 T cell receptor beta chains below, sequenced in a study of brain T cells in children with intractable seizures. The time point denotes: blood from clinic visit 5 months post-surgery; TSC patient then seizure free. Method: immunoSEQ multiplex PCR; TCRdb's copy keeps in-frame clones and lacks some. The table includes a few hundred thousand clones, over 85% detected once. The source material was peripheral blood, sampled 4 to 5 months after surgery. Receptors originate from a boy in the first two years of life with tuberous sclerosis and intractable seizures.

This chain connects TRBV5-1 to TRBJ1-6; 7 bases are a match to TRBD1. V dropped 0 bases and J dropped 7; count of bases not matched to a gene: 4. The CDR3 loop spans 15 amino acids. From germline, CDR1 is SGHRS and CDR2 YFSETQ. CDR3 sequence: CASSLGQGGNSPLHF. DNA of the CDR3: TGCGCCAGCAGCTTGGGACAGGGTGGAAATTCACCCCTCCACTTT.

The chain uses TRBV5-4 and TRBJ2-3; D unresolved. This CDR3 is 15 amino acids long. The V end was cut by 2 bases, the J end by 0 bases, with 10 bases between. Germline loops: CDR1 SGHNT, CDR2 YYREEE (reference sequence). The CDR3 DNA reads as TGTGCCAGCAGCTTCGCCGGCAGGAGCACAGATACGCAGTATTTT. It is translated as CASSFAGRSTDTQYF.

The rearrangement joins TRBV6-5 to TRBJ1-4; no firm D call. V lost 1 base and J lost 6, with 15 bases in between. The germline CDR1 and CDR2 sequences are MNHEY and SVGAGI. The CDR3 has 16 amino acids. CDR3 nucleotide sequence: TGTGCCAGCAGTTACTGGCAAGGAGTCCCTGATGAAAAACTGTTTTTT. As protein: CASSYWQGVPDEKLFF.

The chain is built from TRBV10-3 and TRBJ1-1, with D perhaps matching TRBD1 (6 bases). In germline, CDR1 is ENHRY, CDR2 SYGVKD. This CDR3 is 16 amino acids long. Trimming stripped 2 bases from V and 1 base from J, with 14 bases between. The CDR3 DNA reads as TGTGCCATCAGTGAGCCGTCCACACAGGGGAACACTGAAGCTTTCTTT. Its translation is CAISEPSTQGNTEAFF.

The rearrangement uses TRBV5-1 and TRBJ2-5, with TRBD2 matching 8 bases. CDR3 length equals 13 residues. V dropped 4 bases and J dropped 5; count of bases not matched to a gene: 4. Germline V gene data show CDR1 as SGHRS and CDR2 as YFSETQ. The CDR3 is CASSVAGWETQYF. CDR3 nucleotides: TGCGCCAGCAGCGTAGCGGGATGGGAGACCCAGTACTTC.

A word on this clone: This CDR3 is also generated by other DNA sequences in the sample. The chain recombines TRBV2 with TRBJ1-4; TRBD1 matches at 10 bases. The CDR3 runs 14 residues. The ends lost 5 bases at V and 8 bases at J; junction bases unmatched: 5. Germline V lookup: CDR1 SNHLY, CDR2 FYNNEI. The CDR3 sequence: CASSPRTGGEKLFF. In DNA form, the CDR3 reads TGTGCCAGCAGTCCAAGGACAGGGGGGGAAAAACTGTTTTTT.

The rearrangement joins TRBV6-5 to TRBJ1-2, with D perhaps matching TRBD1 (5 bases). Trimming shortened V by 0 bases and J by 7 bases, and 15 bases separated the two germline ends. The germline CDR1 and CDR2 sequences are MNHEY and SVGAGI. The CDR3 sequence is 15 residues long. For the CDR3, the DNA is TGTGCCAGCAGTTACTCGAAGTTCCAGGGCTTTGGCTACACCTTC. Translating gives CASSYSKFQGFGYTF.

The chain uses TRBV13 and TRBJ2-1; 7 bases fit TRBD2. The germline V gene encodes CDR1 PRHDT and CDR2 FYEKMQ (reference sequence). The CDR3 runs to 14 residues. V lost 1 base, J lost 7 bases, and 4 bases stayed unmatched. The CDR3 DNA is TGTGCCAGCAGCTTAGAGGGCGGGGGTAATGAGCAGTTCTTC. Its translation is CASSLEGGGNEQFF.

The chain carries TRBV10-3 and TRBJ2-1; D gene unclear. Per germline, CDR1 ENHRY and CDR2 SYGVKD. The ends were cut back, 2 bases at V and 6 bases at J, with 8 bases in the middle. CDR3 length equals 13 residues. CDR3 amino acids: CAISEENSNEQFF. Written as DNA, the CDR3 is TGTGCCATCAGTGAGGAGAATTCCAATGAGCAGTTCTTC.

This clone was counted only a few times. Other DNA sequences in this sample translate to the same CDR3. Here the CDR3 reads CAWSADTQYF. CDR3 DNA: TGTGCCTGGAGTGCAGATACGCAGTATTTT. V gene TRBV30 combines with J gene TRBJ2-3, with D uncertain. The V end was cut by 1 base, the J end by 4 bases, with 0 bases between. There are 10 residues in the CDR3. From germline, CDR1 is GTSNPN and CDR2 SVGIG (reference sequence).

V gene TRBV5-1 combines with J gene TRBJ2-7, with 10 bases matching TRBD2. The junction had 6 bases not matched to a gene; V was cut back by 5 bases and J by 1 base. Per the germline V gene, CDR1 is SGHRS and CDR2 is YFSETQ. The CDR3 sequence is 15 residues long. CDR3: CASRQASGGSYEQYF. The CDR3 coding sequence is TGCGCCAGCAGACAAGCTAGCGGGGGATCCTACGAGCAGTACTTC.

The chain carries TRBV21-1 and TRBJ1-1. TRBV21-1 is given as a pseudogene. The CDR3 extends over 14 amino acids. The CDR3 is CTSSKCLMNTEAFF. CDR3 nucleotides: TGTACCAGCAGCAAATGTTTAATGAACACTGAAGCTTTCTTT.

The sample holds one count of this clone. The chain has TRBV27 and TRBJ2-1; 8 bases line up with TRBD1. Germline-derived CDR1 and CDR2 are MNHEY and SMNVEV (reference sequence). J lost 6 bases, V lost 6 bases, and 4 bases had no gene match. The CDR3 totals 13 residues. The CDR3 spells CASSLQGANEQFF. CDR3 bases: TGTGCCAGCAGCCTCCAGGGGGCCAATGAGCAGTTCTTC.

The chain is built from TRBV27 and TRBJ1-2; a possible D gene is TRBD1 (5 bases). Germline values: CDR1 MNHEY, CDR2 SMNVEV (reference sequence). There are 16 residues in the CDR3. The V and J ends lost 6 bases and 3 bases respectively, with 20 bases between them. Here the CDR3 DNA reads TGTGCCAGCAGCGGTGCGGGGACGGAAAATTACTATGGCTACACCTTC. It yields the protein CASSGAGTENYYGYTF.

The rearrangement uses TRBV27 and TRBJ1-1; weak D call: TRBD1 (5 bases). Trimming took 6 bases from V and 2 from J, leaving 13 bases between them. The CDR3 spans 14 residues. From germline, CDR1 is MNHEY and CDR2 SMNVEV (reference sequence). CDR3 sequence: CASSPGGANTEAFF. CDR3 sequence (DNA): TGTGCCAGCAGCCCCGGAGGGGCTAACACTGAAGCTTTCTTT.

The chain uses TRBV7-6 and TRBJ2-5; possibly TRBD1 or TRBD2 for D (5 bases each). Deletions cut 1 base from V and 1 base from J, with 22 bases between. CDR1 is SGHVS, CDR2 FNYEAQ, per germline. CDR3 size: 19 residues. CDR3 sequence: CASSLGLPSGTLSQETQYF. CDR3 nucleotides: TGTGCCAGCAGCTTAGGCCTCCCTTCCGGGACCTTAAGCCAAGAGACCCAGTACTTC.

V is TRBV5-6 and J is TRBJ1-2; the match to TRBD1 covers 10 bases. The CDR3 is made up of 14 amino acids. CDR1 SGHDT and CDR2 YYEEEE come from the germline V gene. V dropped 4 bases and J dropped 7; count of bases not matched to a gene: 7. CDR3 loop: CASSLRGTGAGYTF. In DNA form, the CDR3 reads TGTGCCAGCAGCCTGCGAGGGACAGGGGCTGGCTACACCTTC. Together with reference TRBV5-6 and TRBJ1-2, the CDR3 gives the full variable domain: DAGVTQSPTHLIKTRGQQVTLRCSPKSGHDTVSWYQQALGQGPQFIFQYYEEEERQRGNFPDRFSGHQFPNYSSELNVNALLLGDSALYLCASSLRGTGAGYTFGSGTRLTVV.

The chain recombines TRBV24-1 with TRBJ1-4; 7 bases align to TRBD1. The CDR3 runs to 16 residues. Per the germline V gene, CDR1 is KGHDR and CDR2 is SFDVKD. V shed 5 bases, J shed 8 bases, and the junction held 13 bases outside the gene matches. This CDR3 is CATSAGSGTVKEKLFF. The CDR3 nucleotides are TGTGCCACCAGTGCAGGTTCTGGGACAGTGAAAGAAAAACTGTTTTTT.

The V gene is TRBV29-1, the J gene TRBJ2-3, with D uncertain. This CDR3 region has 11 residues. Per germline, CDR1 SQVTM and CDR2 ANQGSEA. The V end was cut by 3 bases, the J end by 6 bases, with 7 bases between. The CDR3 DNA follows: TGCAGCGTTGACTCGCGCGATACGCAGTATTTT. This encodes CSVDSRDTQYF.

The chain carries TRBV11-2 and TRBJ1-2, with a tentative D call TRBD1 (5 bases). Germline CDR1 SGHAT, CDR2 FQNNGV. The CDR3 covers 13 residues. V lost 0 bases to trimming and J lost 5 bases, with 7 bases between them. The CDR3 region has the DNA TGTGCCAGCAGCTTAGATGCAGGGTATGGCTACACCTTC. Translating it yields CASSLDAGYGYTF.

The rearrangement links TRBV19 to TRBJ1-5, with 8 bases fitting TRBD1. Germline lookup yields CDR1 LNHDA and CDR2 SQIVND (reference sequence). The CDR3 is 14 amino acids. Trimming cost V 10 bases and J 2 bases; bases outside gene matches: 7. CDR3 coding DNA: TGTGCCACCCGGACAGGGTATCGCAATCAGCCCCAGCATTTT. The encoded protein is CATRTGYRNQPQHF.

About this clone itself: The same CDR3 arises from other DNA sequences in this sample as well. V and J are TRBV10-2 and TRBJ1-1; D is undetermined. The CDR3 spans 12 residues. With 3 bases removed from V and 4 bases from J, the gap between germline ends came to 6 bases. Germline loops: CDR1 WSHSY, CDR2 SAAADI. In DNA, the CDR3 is TGCGCCAGCAGTGAAGGTGGCACTGAAGCTTTCTTT. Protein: CASSEGGTEAFF.